This T cell receptor beta chain was recorded in a study of T cell changes during pregnancy in multiple sclerosis (dated by TCRdb to the late 2010s). In the study overall: Changes in the T cell repertoire over the course of pregnancy were examined in this study in women with multiple sclerosis.

For CDR1 and CDR2, the germline V gene lists LGHNA and YSLEER. V is pruned by 0 bases and J by 6 bases, leaving 2 bases of the junction without a gene match. The CDR3 numbers 15 residues from cysteine through phenylalanine. Only the CDR3 DNA is retained, 45 bases long and in frame from the first base. Libraries were constructed by the immunoSEQ multiplex PCR assay. TCRdb stores this immuneACCESS table with in-frame sequences only. Part of the clones is absent; in the studies checked, under half of the shortfall reflects unresolved V genes, and no reason is known for the rest. Here the sample has over 25,000 clones; roughly 91% occur a single time. The ten largest make up almost 8% of the sample. Notes on this clone: This clone's antigen is unknown. No quality values exist for individual bases; no much larger clone is one base distant.

The sequenced sample was CD8+ T cells from peripheral blood mononuclear cells, obtained before pregnancy. This TCR was recovered from a female donor with multiple sclerosis, enrolled in a pregnancy study. The receptor chain draws on TRBV4-3 and TRBJ1-2, with 12 bases in between that match TRBD1. Here the CDR3 is given as CASSQEGTGGHGYTF. The DNA sequence is given as TGCGCCAGCAGCCAAGAAGGGACAGGGGGCCATGGCTACACCTTC.